This record concerns one T cell receptor beta chain sequence. The data were obtained in a study of blood T cells in healthy people across ages. Healthy Caucasian individuals from Russia aged roughly 6 to 90 served as donors. Per the germline V gene, CDR1 is KGHDR and CDR2 is SFDVKD. The CDR3 extends over 13 amino acids. It was with a sample-barcoded 5' primer and a J-beta primer mix that a second PCR of roughly 7 to 12 cycles was run. TCRdb recomputed calls from the 5' RACE reads with MiXCR, one row per CDR3 protein. The sample has about 800,000 distinct CDR3 sequences; 25% are singletons. The sample was also reused in another study, on T cells of mothers and their children.

Sample: blood. This receptor was identified in a boy between 10 and 17 years old in good health. This chain joins TRBV24-1 and TRBJ2-5, with no clear D. TRBJ2-1 matches the DNA end more closely, so the J call is doubtful. The CDR3 loop reads CATSDLGSNEQFF. DNA for the CDR3: TGTGCCACCAGTGATTTGGGCAGCAATGAGCAGTTCTTC.